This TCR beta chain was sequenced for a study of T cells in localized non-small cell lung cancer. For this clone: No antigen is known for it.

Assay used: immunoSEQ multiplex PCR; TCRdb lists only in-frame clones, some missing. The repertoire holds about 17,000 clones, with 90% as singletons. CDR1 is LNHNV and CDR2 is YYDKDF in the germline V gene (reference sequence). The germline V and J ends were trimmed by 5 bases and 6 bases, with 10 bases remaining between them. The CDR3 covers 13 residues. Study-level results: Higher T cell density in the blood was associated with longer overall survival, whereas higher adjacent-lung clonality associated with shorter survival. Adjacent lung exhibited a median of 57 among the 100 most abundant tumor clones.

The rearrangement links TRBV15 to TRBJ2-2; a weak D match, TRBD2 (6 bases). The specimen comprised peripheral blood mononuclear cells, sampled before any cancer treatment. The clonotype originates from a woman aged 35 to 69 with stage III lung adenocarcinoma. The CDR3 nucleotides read TGTGCCACCAGCTGGGGGGACTCCGGGGAGCTGTTTTTT. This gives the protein CATSWGDSGELFF.